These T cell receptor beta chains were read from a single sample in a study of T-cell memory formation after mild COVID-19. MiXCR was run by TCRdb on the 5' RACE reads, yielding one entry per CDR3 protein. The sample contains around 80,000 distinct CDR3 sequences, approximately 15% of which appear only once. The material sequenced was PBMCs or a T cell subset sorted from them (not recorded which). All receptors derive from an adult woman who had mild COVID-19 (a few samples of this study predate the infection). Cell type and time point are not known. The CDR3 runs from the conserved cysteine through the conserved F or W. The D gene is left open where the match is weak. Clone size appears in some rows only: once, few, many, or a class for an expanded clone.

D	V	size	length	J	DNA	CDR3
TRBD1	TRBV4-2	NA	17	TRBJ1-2	TGTGCCAGCAGCCCCCCGGGACAGGGGGCAGGGCTCCATGGCTACACCTTC	CASSPPGQGAGLHGYTF
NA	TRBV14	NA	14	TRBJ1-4	TGTGCCAGCAGCCAAGACTGGTATGAAGAAAAACTGTTTTTT	CASSQDWYEEKLFF
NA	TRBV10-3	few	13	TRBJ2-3	TGTGCCGCCGGAGAGGCTGATACAGATACGCAGTATTTT	CAAGEADTDTQYF
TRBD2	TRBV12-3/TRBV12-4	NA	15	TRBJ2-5	TGTGCCAGCAGTTTGCACAGGGCGGGAGGAGAGACCCAGTACTTC	CASSLHRAGGETQYF
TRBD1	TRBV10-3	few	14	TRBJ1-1	TGTGCCATCAGTTCACAGGGGATGAACACTGAAGCTTTCTTT	CAISSQGMNTEAFF
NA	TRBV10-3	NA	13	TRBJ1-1	TGTGCCACCGCGGCGGTTACGAACACTGAAGCTTTCTTT	CATAAVTNTEAFF
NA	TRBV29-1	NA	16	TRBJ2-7	TGCAGCGTTGAGGTGAATGGGGGAGGCTTACCATACGAGCAGTACTTC	CSVEVNGGGLPYEQYF
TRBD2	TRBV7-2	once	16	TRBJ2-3	TGTGCCAGCAGCGCACCGGGACTAGCGGAAGAAGATACGCAGTATTTT	CASSAPGLAEEDTQYF
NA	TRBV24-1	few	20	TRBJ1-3	TGTGCCACCAGTGATTTTTTCTTCTGCGGCAGACGGTTGTCTGGAAACACCATATATTTT	CATSDFFFCGRRLSGNTIYF
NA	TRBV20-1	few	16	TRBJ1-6	TGCAGTCCACTACCGGGGAAGGCGACCTATAATTCACCCCTCCACTTT	CSPLPGKATYNSPLHF
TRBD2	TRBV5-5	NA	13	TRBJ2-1	TGTGCCAGCAGGGAAGCGGGGCTCAATGAGCAGTTCTTC	CASREAGLNEQFF
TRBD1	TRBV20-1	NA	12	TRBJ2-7	TGCAGTGCTACGGGACAGGGCCACGAGCAGTACTTC	CSATGQGHEQYF
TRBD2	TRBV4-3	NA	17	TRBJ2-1	TGCGCCAGCAGCCAAGATATTGACGGGAGGGGTCAGAATGAGCAGTTCTTC	CASSQDIDGRGQNEQFF
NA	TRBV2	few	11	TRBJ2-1	TGTGCCAGCAGTGGAAGTTTTGAGCAGTTCTTC	CASSGSFEQFF
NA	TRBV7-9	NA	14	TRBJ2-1	TGTGCCAGCAGCTTAGCGGACGCCTACAATGAGCAGTTCTTC	CASSLADAYNEQFF
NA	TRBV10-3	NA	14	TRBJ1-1	TGTGCCATCAGTGAACGACAGGAGACGAGTGAAGCTTTCTTT	CAISERQETSEAFF
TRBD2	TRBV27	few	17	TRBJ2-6	TGTGCCAGCAGTCCAGCGGGGAGGAGCTCTGGGGCCAACGTCCTGACTTTC	CASSPAGRSSGANVLTF
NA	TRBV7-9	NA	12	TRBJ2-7	TGTGCCAGCAGCTTTTCGGGGAACGAGCAGTACTTC	CASSFSGNEQYF
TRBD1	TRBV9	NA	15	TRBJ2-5	TGTGCCAGCAGCGTACAGGGGGCCTACCAAGAGACCCAGTACTTC	CASSVQGAYQETQYF
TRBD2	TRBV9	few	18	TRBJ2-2	TGTGCCAGCAGCCAACCGCGGGGGGCGGGGGAGACTACCGGGGAGCTGTTTTTT	CASSQPRGAGETTGELFF
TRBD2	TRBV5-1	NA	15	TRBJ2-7	TGCGCCAGCAGCCCCCTAGCGGGGGACACCTACGAGCAGTACTTC	CASSPLAGDTYEQYF
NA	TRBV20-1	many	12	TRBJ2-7	TGCAGTGCTAGATCCGGACCCTACGAGCAGTACTTC	CSARSGPYEQYF